What follows are 21 T cell receptor beta chains derived from one specimen sequenced in a study of shared clonotypes between healthy human individuals. Sequenced by immunoSEQ multiplex PCR; TCRdb stores in-frame clones only, minus some. Of about 490,000 clones in the sample, about three quarters were seen once. The sequencing input was PBMCs. The source is a woman aged 40 to 50 in good health. Some clones in this sample may be carry-over from other donors' samples.

The chain recombines TRBV1 with TRBJ2-7; TRBD2, as called in the table, went unchecked against the DNA. TRBV1 is a known pseudogene. The CDR3 length is 17 residues. For the CDR3, the DNA is TGCACCAGCAGCCACGGGTTGACTAGCGGGAGAGTCCACGAGCAGTACTTC. The encoded protein is CTSSHGLTSGRVHEQYF.

The chain combines TRBV4-2 with TRBJ2-1, with D perhaps matching TRBD2 (6 bases). The CDR3 has 18 residues. The V end lost 0 bases, the J end lost 8 bases, and 23 bases lay between the germline ends. The V gene's germline CDR1 is LGHNA and CDR2 YNFKEQ. The DNA of the CDR3 is TGTGCCAGCAGCCAAGATCCGCTCTTAGTGGGAGGAATCGATGAGCAGTTCTTC. Translating it yields CASSQDPLLVGGIDEQFF.

With regard to this clone: A far larger clone is off by one base, so a read error is likely. The chain joins TRBV15 to TRBJ2-5; D gene unclear. V lost 0 bases to trimming and J lost 13 bases, with 12 bases between them. The CDR3 extends over 12 amino acids. In germline, CDR1 is LNHNV, CDR2 YYDKDF (reference sequence). In DNA, the CDR3 is TGTGCCACCAGCAGAGATGAGGACGAGCGGTACTTC. It is translated as CATSRDEDERYF.

This clone was seen once. The CDR3 protein is CASSLDRVIDEQYF. The CDR3, as DNA: TGTGCCAGCAGCTTAGACAGGGTCATAGACGAGCAGTACTTC. J is TRBJ2-7 and V is TRBV11-2; TRBD1 is a possible D gene (5 bases). V dropped 0 bases and J dropped 5 bases, with 11 bases sitting between them. The CDR3 has 14 amino acids. The V gene's germline CDR1 is SGHAT and CDR2 FQNNGV.

This clone was observed once. V usage is TRBV30 and J usage is TRBJ2-7; D call uncertain. The tail of the sequence fits TRBJ2-1 better, so the J call may be wrong. There are 14 residues in the CDR3. Germline V gene sequence: CDR1 GTSNPN, CDR2 SVGIG (reference sequence). CDR3 DNA: TGTGCCTGGATTCCCCGCAGCTCCTACAATGAGCAGTTCTTC. It is translated as CAWIPRSSYNEQFF.

CDR3 sequence: CASSQELAGYTDTQYF. The CDR3 nucleotides are TGTGCCAGCAGCCAAGAGCTAGCGGGATACACAGATACGCAGTATTTT. This chain joins TRBV4-2 and TRBJ2-3; 9 bases fit TRBD2. Germline CDR1 is LGHNA and CDR2 is YNFKEQ. Trimming removed 0 bases from V and 2 bases from J; junction bases left unmatched: 3. The CDR3 sequence is 16 residues long.

The chain links TRBV4-2 to TRBJ2-2; 8 nucleotides agree with TRBD2. Germline assignment: CDR1 LGHNA and CDR2 YNFKEQ. With 1 base clipped from V and 4 bases from J, the junction kept 11 bases outside the gene matches. The CDR3 extends over 18 amino acids. CDR3 protein: CASSQGAGLGRVTGELFF. CDR3 sequence (DNA): TGTGCCAGCAGCCAAGGAGCGGGACTAGGTCGGGTCACCGGGGAGCTGTTTTTT.

This chain links TRBV6-1 with TRBJ2-7; 8 nucleotides agree with TRBD1. The length of the CDR3 is 16 residues. Germline V lookup: CDR1 MNHNS, CDR2 SASEGT. Germline trimming cut 3 bases from V and 9 bases from J; bases unmatched to any gene: 16. The CDR3 nucleotides read TGTGCCAGCAGTGATCAAACCCCACTGACAGGGGCTTGGCAGTACTTC. It specifies CASSDQTPLTGAWQYF.

The J gene is TRBJ1-2, the V gene TRBV4-1, with D perhaps matching TRBD1 (5 bases). Germline values: CDR1 MGHRA, CDR2 YSYEKL. V was pared by 1 base and J by 4 bases, with 13 bases between. CDR3 size: 15 residues. The CDR3 loop is CASSQGQGLAYGYTF. The CDR3 coding sequence is TGCGCCAGCAGCCAAGGTCAGGGACTAGCCTATGGCTACACCTTC.

The V call is TRBV28, the J call TRBJ1-2, with D unresolved. Deletions cut 3 bases from V and 8 bases from J, with 13 bases between. This CDR3 has 13 amino acids. Germline CDR1 reads MDHEN; CDR2 reads SYDVKM. The CDR3 sequence: CASSFLVLRGYTF. The CDR3 bases are TGTGCCAGCAGTTTTTTGGTCCTTCGAGGCTACACCTTC.

The J gene is TRBJ2-7, the V gene TRBV28, with TRBD1 as a possible D gene (6 bases). This CDR3 has 15 residues. CDR1 and CDR2 (germline): MDHEN, SYDVKM. Between the trimmed V and J ends, which lost 5 bases and 0 bases, there was a span of 14 bases. This CDR3 is CASSPTGTLSYEQYF. DNA of the CDR3: TGTGCCAGCAGTCCTACCGGGACACTCTCCTACGAGCAGTACTTC.

For this clone: A single base separates this from a much larger clone, so it may be a read error. This sample includes further DNA sequences coding for the same CDR3. The chain joins TRBV30 to TRBJ2-5; D tentatively reads TRBD1 or TRBD2 (5 bases each). Germline V lookup: CDR1 GTSNPN, CDR2 SVGIG (reference sequence). This CDR3 contains 13 residues. The V end lost 3 bases, the J end lost 5 bases, and 13 bases lay between the germline ends. CDR3 sequence reads: CAWSTGTSETQYF. DNA of the CDR3: TGTGCCTGGAGCACCGGGACCAGCGAGACCCAGTACTTC. Filled out from reference TRBV30 and TRBJ2-5, the complete variable domain reads SQTIHQWPATLVQPVGSPLSLECTVEGTSNPNLYWYRQAAGRGLQLLFYSVGIGQISSEVPQNLSASRPQDRQFILSSKKLLLSDSGFYLCAWSTGTSETQYFGPGTRLLVL.

V usage is TRBV7-3 and J usage is TRBJ2-1; no definite D call. This CDR3 region has 15 residues. Trimming pared 4 bases from V and 0 bases from J, leaving 10 bases between. From germline, CDR1 is SGHTA and CDR2 FQGTGA. CDR3 nucleotide sequence: TGTGCCAGCAGCTACGGGCGCTCCTCCTACAATGAGCAGTTCTTC. Its translation is CASSYGRSSYNEQFF.

The chain carries TRBV11-2 and TRBJ1-4, with D uncertain. Looked up from germline, CDR1 is SGHAT and CDR2 is FQNNGV. V was shortened by 1 base and J by 7 bases, with 4 bases between the two germline ends. The CDR3 contains 12 residues. DNA for the CDR3: TGTGCCAGCAGCTTAGTGGTTGAAAAACTGTTTTTT. The encoded protein is CASSLVVEKLFF.

This chain joins TRBV5-4 and TRBJ2-5; the D gene is possibly TRBD1 (5 bases). V was clipped by 1 base and J by 4 bases, with 8 bases between them. The CDR3 covers 13 residues. In germline, CDR1 is SGHNT, CDR2 YYREEE (reference sequence). The CDR3 spells CASSLQGAETQYF. CDR3 nucleotides: TGTGCCAGCAGCTTGCAAGGGGCAGAGACCCAGTACTTC.

The chain is built from TRBV5-5 and TRBJ2-1, with TRBD2 matching 8 bases. CDR1 SGHKS and CDR2 YYEKEE come from the germline V gene (reference sequence). The junction had 5 bases not matched to a gene; V was cut back by 1 base and J by 5 bases. This CDR3 contains 15 residues. The CDR3 sequence: CASSLLAGLNNEQFF. CDR3 coding DNA: TGTGCCAGCAGCTTGTTAGCGGGGCTAAACAATGAGCAGTTCTTC.

As to this clone: Other DNA sequences in this sample translate to the same CDR3. The chain couples TRBV28 to TRBJ1-3; the D is unclear. CDR3 size: 14 residues. Germline CDR1 reads MDHEN; CDR2 reads SYDVKM. V was cut by 3 bases and J by 0 bases, with 6 bases left in between. The chain's CDR3 is CASSLDNSGNTIYF. The CDR3 nucleotides are TGTGCCAGCAGTTTGGATAACTCTGGAAACACCATATATTTT.

The chain carries TRBV7-9 and TRBJ1-5; no reliable D call. Germline values: CDR1 SEHNR, CDR2 FQNEAQ (reference sequence). V was shortened by 2 bases and J by 2 bases, with 10 bases between the two germline ends. The CDR3 totals 15 residues. The CDR3 is CASSLTRTGNQPQHF. The CDR3 region has the DNA TGTGCCAGCAGCTTAACGAGGACTGGCAATCAGCCCCAGCATTTT.

The chain combines TRBV11-2 with TRBJ2-7, with D possibly matching TRBD1 (5 bases). Per germline, CDR1 SGHAT and CDR2 FQNNGV. The V end lost 5 bases, the J end lost 3 bases, and 11 bases lay between the germline ends. This CDR3 has 13 residues. The CDR3 is CASSPDTHYEQYF. CDR3 bases: TGTGCCAGCAGCCCGGACACCCACTACGAGCAGTACTTC.

The V and J genes are TRBV29-1 and TRBJ1-2, with D maybe TRBD1 (6 bases). Deletions cut 6 bases from V and 4 bases from J, with 15 bases between. Looked up from germline, CDR1 is SQVTM and CDR2 is ANQGSEA. The CDR3 has 13 amino acids. The CDR3 DNA reads TGCAGCGTGGGGGGGACATTCGGCTATGGCTACACCTTC. Translation gives CSVGGTFGYGYTF. Filled out from reference TRBV29-1 and TRBJ1-2, the complete variable domain reads SAVISQKPSRDICQRGTSLTIQCQVDSQVTMMFWYRQQPGQSLTLIATANQGSEATYESGFVIDKFPISRPNLTFSTLTVSNMSPEDSSIYLCSVGGTFGYGYTFGSGTRLTVV.

This clone appeared a few times. The genes are TRBV7-6 and TRBJ2-3; D might be TRBD2 (5 bases). Trimming removed 1 base from V and 0 bases from J, with 8 bases in between. CDR3 size: 15 residues. Germline lookup yields CDR1 SGHVS and CDR2 FNYEAQ. The CDR3 DNA sequence: TGTGCCAGCAGCTTAGGGGGAGCTAGCACAGATACGCAGTATTTT. Residues: CASSLGGASTDTQYF.